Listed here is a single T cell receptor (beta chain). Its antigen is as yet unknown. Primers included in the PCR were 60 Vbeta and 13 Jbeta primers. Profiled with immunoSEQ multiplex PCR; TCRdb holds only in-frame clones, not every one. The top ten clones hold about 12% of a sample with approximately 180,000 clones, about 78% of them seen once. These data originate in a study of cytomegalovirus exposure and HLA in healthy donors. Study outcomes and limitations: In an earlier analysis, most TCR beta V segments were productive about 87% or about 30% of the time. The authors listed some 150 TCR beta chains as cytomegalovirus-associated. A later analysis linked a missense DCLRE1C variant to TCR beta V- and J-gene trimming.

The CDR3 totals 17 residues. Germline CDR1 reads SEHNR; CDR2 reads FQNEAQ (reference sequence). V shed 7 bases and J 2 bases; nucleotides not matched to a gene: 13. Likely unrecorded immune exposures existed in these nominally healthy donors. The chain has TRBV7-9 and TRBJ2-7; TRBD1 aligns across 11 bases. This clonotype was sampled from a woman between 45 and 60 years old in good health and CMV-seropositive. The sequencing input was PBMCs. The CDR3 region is CASTITRDRGVTYEQYF. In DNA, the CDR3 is TGTGCCAGCACCATAACCCGGGACAGGGGGGTTACCTACGAGCAGTACTTC.